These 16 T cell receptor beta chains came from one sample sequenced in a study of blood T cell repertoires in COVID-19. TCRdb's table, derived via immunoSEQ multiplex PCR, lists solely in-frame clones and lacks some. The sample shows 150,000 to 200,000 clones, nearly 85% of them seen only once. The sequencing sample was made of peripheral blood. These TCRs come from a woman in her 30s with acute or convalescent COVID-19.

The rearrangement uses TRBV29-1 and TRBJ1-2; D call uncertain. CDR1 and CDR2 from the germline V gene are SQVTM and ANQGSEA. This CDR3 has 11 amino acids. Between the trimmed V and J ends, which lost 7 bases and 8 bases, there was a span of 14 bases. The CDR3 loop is CSGVGAEGYTF. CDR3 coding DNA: TGCAGCGGTGTAGGCGCGGAGGGCTACACCTTC.

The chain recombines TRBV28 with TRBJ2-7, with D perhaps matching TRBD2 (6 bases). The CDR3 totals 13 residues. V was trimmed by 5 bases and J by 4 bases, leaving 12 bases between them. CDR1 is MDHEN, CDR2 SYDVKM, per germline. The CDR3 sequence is CASSAGSPYEQYF. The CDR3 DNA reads TGTGCCAGCAGTGCCGGGAGTCCATACGAGCAGTACTTC.

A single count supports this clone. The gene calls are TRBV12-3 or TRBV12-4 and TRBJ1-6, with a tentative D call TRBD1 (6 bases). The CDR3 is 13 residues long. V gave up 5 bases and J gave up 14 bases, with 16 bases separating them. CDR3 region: CASSTRDILSLHF. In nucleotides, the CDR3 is TGTGCCAGCAGTACCAGGGACATTTTGTCCCTCCACTTT.

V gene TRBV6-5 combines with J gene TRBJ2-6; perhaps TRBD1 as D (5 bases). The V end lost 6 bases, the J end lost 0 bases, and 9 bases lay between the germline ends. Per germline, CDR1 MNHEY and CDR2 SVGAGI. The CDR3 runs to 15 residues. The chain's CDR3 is CASRDIGSGANVLTF. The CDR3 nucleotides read TGTGCCAGCAGGGACATAGGCTCTGGGGCCAACGTCCTGACTTTC.

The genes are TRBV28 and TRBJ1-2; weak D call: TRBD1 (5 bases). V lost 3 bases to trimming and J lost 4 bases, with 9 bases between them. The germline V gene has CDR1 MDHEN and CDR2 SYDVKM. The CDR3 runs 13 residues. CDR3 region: CASSFGGGYGYTF. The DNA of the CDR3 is TGTGCCAGCAGTTTTGGGGGAGGCTATGGCTACACCTTC.

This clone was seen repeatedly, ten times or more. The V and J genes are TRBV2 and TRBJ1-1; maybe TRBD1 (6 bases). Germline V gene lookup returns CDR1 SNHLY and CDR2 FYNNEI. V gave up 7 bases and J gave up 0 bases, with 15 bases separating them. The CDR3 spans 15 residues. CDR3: CASTLGGVMNTEAFF. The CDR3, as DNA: TGTGCCAGCACCCTAGGGGGGGTGATGAACACTGAAGCTTTCTTT.

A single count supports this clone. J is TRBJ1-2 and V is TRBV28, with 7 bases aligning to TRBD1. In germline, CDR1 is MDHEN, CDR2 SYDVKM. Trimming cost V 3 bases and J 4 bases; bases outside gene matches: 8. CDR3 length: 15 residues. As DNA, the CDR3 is TGTGCCAGCAGTTTGTCGCAGGGGGGAGGCTATGGCTACACCTTC. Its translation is CASSLSQGGGYGYTF.

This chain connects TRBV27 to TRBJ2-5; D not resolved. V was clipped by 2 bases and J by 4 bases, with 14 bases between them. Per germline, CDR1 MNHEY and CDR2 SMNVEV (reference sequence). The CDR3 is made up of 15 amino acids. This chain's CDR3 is CASSLISRGRETQYF. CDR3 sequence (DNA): TGTGCCAGCAGTTTAATTTCCCGAGGTCGAGAGACCCAGTACTTC.

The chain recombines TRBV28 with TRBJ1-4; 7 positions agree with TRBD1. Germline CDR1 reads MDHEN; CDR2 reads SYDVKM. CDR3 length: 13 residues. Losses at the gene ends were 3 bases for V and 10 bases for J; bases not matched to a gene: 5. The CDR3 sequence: CASSLGQGVKLFF. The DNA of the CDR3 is TGTGCCAGCAGTTTGGGGCAGGGGGTAAAACTGTTTTTT.

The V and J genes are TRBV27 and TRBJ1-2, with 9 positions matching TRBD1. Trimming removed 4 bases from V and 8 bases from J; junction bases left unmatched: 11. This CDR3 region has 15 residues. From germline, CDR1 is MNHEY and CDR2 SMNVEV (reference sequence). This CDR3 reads CASSSTGTGPPGYTF. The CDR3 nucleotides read TGTGCCAGCAGTTCGACCGGGACAGGGCCCCCCGGCTACACCTTC.

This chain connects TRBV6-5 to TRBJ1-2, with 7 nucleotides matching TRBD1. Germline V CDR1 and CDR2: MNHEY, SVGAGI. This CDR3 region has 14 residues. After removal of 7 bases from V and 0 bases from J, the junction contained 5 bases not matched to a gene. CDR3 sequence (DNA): TGTGCCAGCAAGGAGGGACAGACTAACTATGGCTACACCTTC. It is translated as CASKEGQTNYGYTF.

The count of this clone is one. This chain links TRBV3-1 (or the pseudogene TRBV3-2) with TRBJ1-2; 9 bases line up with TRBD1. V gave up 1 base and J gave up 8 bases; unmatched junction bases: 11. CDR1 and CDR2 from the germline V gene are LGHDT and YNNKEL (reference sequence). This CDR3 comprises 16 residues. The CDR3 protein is CASSQGGDRVGSGYTF. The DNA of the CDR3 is TGTGCCAGCAGCCAAGGGGGGGACAGGGTCGGCTCAGGCTACACCTTC.

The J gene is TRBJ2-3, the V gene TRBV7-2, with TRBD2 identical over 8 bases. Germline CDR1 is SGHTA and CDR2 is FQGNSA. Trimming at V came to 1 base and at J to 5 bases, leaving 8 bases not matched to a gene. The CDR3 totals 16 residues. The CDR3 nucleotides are TGTGCCAGCAGCTTAGTAATCGCGCTAGCGGGAGATACGCAGTATTTT. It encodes CASSLVIALAGDTQYF. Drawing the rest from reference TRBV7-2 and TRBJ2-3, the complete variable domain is GAGVSQSPSNKVTEKGKDVELRCDPISGHTALYWYRQSLGQGLEFLIYFQGNSAPDKSGLPSDRFSAERTGGSVSTLTIQRTQQEDSAVYLCASSLVIALAGDTQYFGPGTRLTVL.

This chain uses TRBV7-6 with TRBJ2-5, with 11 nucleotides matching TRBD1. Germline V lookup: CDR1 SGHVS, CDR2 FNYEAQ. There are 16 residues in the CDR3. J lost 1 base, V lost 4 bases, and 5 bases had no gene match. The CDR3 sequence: CASSSGTGGIQETQYF. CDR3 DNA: TGTGCCAGCAGCTCCGGGACAGGGGGGATCCAAGAGACCCAGTACTTC.

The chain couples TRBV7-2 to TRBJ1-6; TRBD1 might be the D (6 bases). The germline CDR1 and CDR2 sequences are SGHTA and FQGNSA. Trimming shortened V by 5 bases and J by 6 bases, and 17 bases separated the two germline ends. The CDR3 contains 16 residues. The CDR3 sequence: CASSPPEGGFNSPLHF. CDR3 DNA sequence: TGTGCCAGCAGCCCCCCAGAGGGGGGGTTTAATTCACCCCTCCACTTT.

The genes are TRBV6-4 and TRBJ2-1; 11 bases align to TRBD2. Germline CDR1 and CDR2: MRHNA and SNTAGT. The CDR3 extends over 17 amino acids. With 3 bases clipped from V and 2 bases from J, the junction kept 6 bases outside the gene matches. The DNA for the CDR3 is TGTGCCAGCAGTGAAGGACTAGCGGGCACGGCCTACAATGAGCAGTTCTTC. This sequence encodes CASSEGLAGTAYNEQFF.